This TCR beta chain was recovered during a study of CD8 T cells in ankylosing spondylitis. General observations from the study: Blood of patients with ankylosing spondylitis appeared to be characterized by a TCR beta motif of eight highly homologous variants. Disease-linked clones were reportedly significantly enriched in matched ankylosing spondylitis synovial fluid.

One entry per CDR3 protein, called by TCRdb with MiXCR from the 5' RACE reads. The data hold 200,000 to 300,000 distinct CDR3 sequences, with 8% to 9.5% observed a single time. The table lists this clonotype with a few counts. Antigen specificity is unknown. The TCR originated in a male donor with ankylosing spondylitis or in good health (not recorded which). Material: blood, either unsorted or a sorted T cell fraction (not recorded which).

In DNA form, the CDR3 reads TGCAGCTTCCGACAGAACCAAGAGACCCAGTACTTC. The encoded protein is CSFRQNQETQYF. The rearrangement links TRBV29-1 to TRBJ2-5; possible D gene TRBD1, 5 bases. The length of the CDR3 is 12 residues. Germline assignment: CDR1 SQVTM and CDR2 ANQGSEA. Deletions cut 8 bases from V and 0 bases from J, with 10 bases between.